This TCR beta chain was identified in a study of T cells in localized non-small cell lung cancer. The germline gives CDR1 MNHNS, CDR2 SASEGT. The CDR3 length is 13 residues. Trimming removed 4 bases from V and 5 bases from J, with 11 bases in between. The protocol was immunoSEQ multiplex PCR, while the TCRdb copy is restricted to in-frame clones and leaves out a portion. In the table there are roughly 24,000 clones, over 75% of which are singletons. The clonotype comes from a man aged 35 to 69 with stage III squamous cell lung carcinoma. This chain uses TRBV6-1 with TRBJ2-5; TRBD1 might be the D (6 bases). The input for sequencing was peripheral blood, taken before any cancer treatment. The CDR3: CASSAQGGETQYF. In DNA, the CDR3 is TGTGCCAGCAGTGCACAGGGTGGGGAGACCCAGTACTTC.